This entry lists 26 T cell receptor beta chains sequenced from one sample in a study of blood T cell repertoires in COVID-19. Only in-frame clones appear in the TCRdb table, and some are missing; sequencing was by immunoSEQ multiplex PCR. Among around 180,000 clones listed, 70% to 90% were seen once. The sample comprised peripheral blood. The receptors derive from a human donor in a cohort sampled during active COVID-19.

V gene TRBV29-1 combines with J gene TRBJ2-7; 10 nucleotides line up with TRBD1. The germline gives CDR1 SQVTM, CDR2 ANQGSEA. V dropped 3 bases and J dropped 6; count of bases not matched to a gene: 8. This CDR3 is built from 14 residues. DNA for the CDR3: TGCAGCGTTGAGGCTGGACAGGGGGTAGGCGAGCAGTACTTC. Translation gives CSVEAGQGVGEQYF.

This clone was detected only once. The chain carries TRBV28 and TRBJ2-1; 7 nucleotides align to TRBD1. Germline V CDR1 and CDR2: MDHEN, SYDVKM. Unmatched junction bases numbered 13, after V lost 3 bases and J lost 5 bases. The CDR3 runs 17 residues. The chain's CDR3 is CASSFVTGHNKHNEQFF. The CDR3 nucleotides read TGTGCCAGCAGTTTCGTGACAGGGCACAATAAACACAATGAGCAGTTCTTC.

The V call is TRBV5-6, the J call TRBJ2-5; 8 nucleotides agree with TRBD1. Unmatched junction bases numbered 13, after V lost 4 bases and J lost 5 bases. This CDR3 region has 16 residues. In germline, CDR1 is SGHDT, CDR2 YYEEEE. The CDR3 loop is CASSPPEETGDETQYF. CDR3 in DNA: TGTGCCAGCAGCCCGCCGGAAGAGACAGGGGACGAGACCCAGTACTTC.

V usage is TRBV5-8 and J usage is TRBJ2-1, with D perhaps matching TRBD2 (5 bases). This CDR3 is built from 14 residues. Trimming took 5 bases from V and 1 from J, leaving 10 bases between them. CDR1 is SGHTS and CDR2 is YDEGEE in the germline V gene. This CDR3 is CASRVTGSYNEQFF. The CDR3 nucleotides are TGTGCCAGCAGGGTAACGGGGTCCTACAATGAGCAGTTCTTC.

The chain recombines TRBV3-1 (or the pseudogene TRBV3-2) with TRBJ2-3, with TRBD2 matching over 11 bases. Germline V gives CDR1 LGHDT, CDR2 YNNKEL (reference sequence). Trimming cost V 3 bases and J 4 bases; bases outside gene matches: 9. This CDR3 has 17 residues. CDR3 sequence reads: CASSHYLAGGGPDTQYF. CDR3 nucleotides: TGTGCCAGCAGCCACTATCTAGCGGGGGGAGGGCCAGATACGCAGTATTTT.

V and J are TRBV10-2 and TRBJ1-6, with D perhaps matching TRBD1 (6 bases). The CDR3 covers 20 residues. V lost 6 bases and J 14 bases, leaving 38 bases between the germline ends. The germline V gene has CDR1 WSHSY and CDR2 SAAADI. CDR3 nucleotide sequence: TGCGCCAGCAGCCAGACCCCAATCGACAGGTTAGGAGTGAGGAGTTCGACCCTCCACTTT. It yields the protein CASSQTPIDRLGVRSSTLHF.

The chain carries TRBV7-9 and TRBJ1-2; tentatively, D is TRBD1 (6 bases). Between the trimmed V and J ends, which lost 7 bases and 7 bases, there was a span of 16 bases. CDR1 is SEHNR, CDR2 FQNEAQ, per germline (reference sequence). This CDR3 region has 13 residues. The CDR3 coding sequence is TGTGCCAGCACCGTAACAGGGATGATTGGCTACACCTTC. It yields the protein CASTVTGMIGYTF.

The chain has TRBV27 and TRBJ2-7; 9 bases are a match to TRBD1. Germline trimming cut 5 bases from V and 3 bases from J; bases unmatched to any gene: 11. The CDR3 is 16 amino acids. Germline CDR1 is MNHEY and CDR2 is SMNVEV (reference sequence). The CDR3 protein is CASSPQIVTGGYEQYF. For the CDR3, the DNA is TGTGCCAGCAGTCCTCAAATTGTGACAGGGGGCTACGAGCAGTACTTC.

The CDR3 loop is CAWSATGKYNQPQHF. As DNA, the CDR3 is TGTGCCTGGAGTGCGACAGGGAAGTACAATCAGCCCCAGCATTTT. The chain uses TRBV30 and TRBJ1-5, with 7 bases identical to TRBD1. Germline V gives CDR1 GTSNPN, CDR2 SVGIG (reference sequence). V trimming: 1 base; J trimming: 3 bases; junction bases outside the gene matches: 6. The CDR3 is 15 amino acids.

This chain uses TRBV14 with TRBJ2-7; 10 bases line up with TRBD1. The germline V gene encodes CDR1 SGHDN and CDR2 FVKESK. The junction had 10 bases not matched to a gene; V was cut back by 3 bases and J by 11 bases. The CDR3 spans 14 residues. This CDR3 is CASSQGQGQMKKYF. Written as DNA, the CDR3 is TGTGCCAGCAGCCAGGGACAGGGGCAGATGAAAAAGTACTTC.

The genes are TRBV10-3 and TRBJ2-7; TRBD1 agrees at 8 bases. The CDR3 consists of 15 residues. The germline gives CDR1 ENHRY, CDR2 SYGVKD. The J segment lost 2 bases and the V segment lost 6 bases, leaving 9 bases of the junction unmatched. The CDR3 loop reads CAISNGQGPTYEQYF. The DNA of the CDR3 is TGTGCCATCAGCAATGGACAGGGCCCGACCTACGAGCAGTACTTC.

This clone was counted between two and nine times. V usage is TRBV5-8 and J usage is TRBJ1-5; D is uncertain. Germline CDR1 is SGHTS and CDR2 is YDEGEE. This CDR3 contains 12 residues. V lost 1 base and J 4 bases, leaving 3 bases between the germline ends. In nucleotides, the CDR3 is TGTGCCAGCAGCTTGTCTAATCAGCCCCAGCATTTT. Its protein product is CASSLSNQPQHF. The complete variable domain, with remaining parts taken from reference TRBV5-8 and TRBJ1-5, reads EAGVTQSPTHLIKTRGQQATLRCSPISGHTSVYWYQQALGLGLQFLLWYDEGEERNRGNFPPRFSGRQFPNYSSELNVNALELEDSALYLCASSLSNQPQHFGDGTRLSIL.

V usage is TRBV9 and J usage is TRBJ2-1, with 11 nucleotides matching TRBD1. This CDR3 spans 16 amino acids. CDR1 and CDR2 from the germline V gene are SGDLS and YYNGEE. Trimming at V came to 0 bases and at J to 6 bases, leaving 5 bases not matched to a gene. The CDR3 DNA reads TGTGCCAGCAGCGTAGGGGGGACAGGGGGTTTCAATGAGCAGTTCTTC. This encodes CASSVGGTGGFNEQFF.

The genes are TRBV11-2 and TRBJ1-1, with unresolved D. V was pared by 0 bases and J by 5 bases, with 13 bases between. Germline-derived CDR1 and CDR2 are SGHAT and FQNNGV. The CDR3 covers 15 residues. CDR3 protein: CASSLDPGSNTEAFF. The DNA for the CDR3 is TGTGCCAGCAGCTTAGATCCGGGAAGTAATACTGAAGCTTTCTTT.

This clone was seen only a few times. The rearrangement uses TRBV10-1 and TRBJ2-2; 7 bases line up with TRBD1. CDR3 length: 14 residues. Losses at the gene ends were 4 bases for V and 3 bases for J; bases not matched to a gene: 2. CDR1 is WNHNN and CDR2 is SYGVQD in the germline V gene (reference sequence). The CDR3 DNA follows: TGCGCCAGCAGTGCCACAGGGGACACCGGGGAGCTGTTTTTT. Translated, it gives CASSATGDTGELFF.

The chain links TRBV30 to TRBJ1-5; D unresolved. Germline V gives CDR1 GTSNPN, CDR2 SVGIG (reference sequence). Trimming pared 3 bases from V and 9 bases from J, leaving 12 bases between. This CDR3 region has 12 residues. Here the CDR3 reads CAWSRMSGPQHF. CDR3 in DNA: TGTGCCTGGAGCCGTATGTCGGGGCCCCAGCATTTT.

The chain carries TRBV5-1 and TRBJ1-2, with 11 nucleotides matching TRBD1. CDR1 and CDR2 (germline): SGHRS, YFSETQ. Trimming removed 0 bases from V and 3 bases from J; junction bases left unmatched: 1. The CDR3 totals 15 residues. In DNA, the CDR3 is TGCGCCAGCAGCTTGGGGACAGGGGGCCACTATGGCTACACCTTC. Its translation: CASSLGTGGHYGYTF.

The J gene is TRBJ2-7, the V gene TRBV7-2, with 10 bases identical to TRBD2. CDR3 size: 19 residues. Trimming cost V 5 bases and J 1 base; bases outside gene matches: 17. Germline assignment: CDR1 SGHTA and CDR2 FQGNSA. In DNA, the CDR3 is TGTGCCAGCAGCGGGGGCGAACGGCTAGCGGGGGCGTGGTCCTACGAGCAGTACTTC. Amino acid sequence: CASSGGERLAGAWSYEQYF.

V and J are TRBV6-2 or TRBV6-3 and TRBJ2-7, with 7 bases identical to TRBD2. Germline CDR1 and CDR2: MNHEY and SVGEGT. Trimming took 1 base from V and 3 from J; bases not matched to a gene: 15. The CDR3 extends over 18 amino acids. CDR3 DNA sequence: TGTGCCAGCAGTTACTTGGGACTAACCACGTGGACGGGCTACGAGCAGTACTTC. Protein sequence: CASSYLGLTTWTGYEQYF.

The chain joins TRBV3-1 (or the pseudogene TRBV3-2) to TRBJ1-6; D ambiguous. The CDR3 totals 13 residues. V dropped 0 bases and J dropped 9 bases, with 6 bases sitting between them. Germline CDR1 LGHDT, CDR2 YNNKEL (reference sequence). CDR3 in amino acids: CASSQERSSPLHF. CDR3 coding DNA: TGTGCCAGCAGCCAAGAACGGAGTTCACCCCTCCACTTT.

V and J are TRBV6-6 and TRBJ1-1, with D possibly matching TRBD1 (5 bases). V shed 0 bases and J shed 1 base, with 12 bases lying between them. The CDR3 contains 16 residues. Germline V gene lookup returns CDR1 MNHNY and CDR2 SVGAGI (reference sequence). The CDR3 DNA reads as TGTGCCAGCAGTTACTCGAGGTGGCAGGGGAACACTGAAGCTTTCTTT. Translating gives CASSYSRWQGNTEAFF.

The chain joins TRBV6-1 to TRBJ1-1; 7 bases fit TRBD1. Looked up from germline, CDR1 is MNHNS and CDR2 is SASEGT. With 2 bases clipped from V and 11 bases from J, the junction kept 8 bases outside the gene matches. The CDR3 runs 13 residues. Here the CDR3 DNA reads TGTGCCAGCAGTGAACGGGTGGACAGGATCGCTTTCTTT. Its translation: CASSERVDRIAFF.

This chain links TRBV9 with TRBJ2-3; the D is unclear. Germline CDR1 SGDLS, CDR2 YYNGEE. This CDR3 comprises 16 residues. The V and J ends lost 0 bases and 0 bases respectively, with 11 bases between them. This CDR3 reads CASSVDYPTSTDTQYF. DNA for the CDR3: TGTGCCAGCAGCGTAGACTACCCCACTAGCACAGATACGCAGTATTTT.

This sequence joins TRBV7-8 and TRBJ2-7; 9 bases fit TRBD1. V was pared by 3 bases and J by 6 bases, with 9 bases of the junction left unmatched. The germline V gene encodes CDR1 SGHVS and CDR2 FQNEAQ. CDR3 length: 15 amino acids. CDR3 sequence (DNA): TGTGCCAGCAGCTTCGCAGGGACAGGGACCACCGAGCAGTACTTC. This translates into CASSFAGTGTTEQYF.

This chain joins TRBV9 and TRBJ2-3; no reliable D call. This CDR3 has 14 amino acids. Trimming stripped 0 bases from V and 2 bases from J, with 7 bases between. Looked up from germline, CDR1 is SGDLS and CDR2 is YYNGEE. Written as DNA, the CDR3 is TGTGCCAGCAGCGTAGACGGTTCCACAGATACGCAGTATTTT. Amino acid sequence: CASSVDGSTDTQYF.

V is TRBV23-1 and J is TRBJ1-3; 7 bases align to TRBD1. TRBV23-1 is an ORF, with its function uncertain. J was trimmed by 0 bases and V by 1 base; bases with no gene match: 18. This CDR3 has 21 residues. As DNA, the CDR3 is TGCGCCAGCAGTCAATTCAGACCGGGACAGAGAACTCCCCTCTCTGGAAACACCATATATTTT. The encoded protein is CASSQFRPGQRTPLSGNTIYF.